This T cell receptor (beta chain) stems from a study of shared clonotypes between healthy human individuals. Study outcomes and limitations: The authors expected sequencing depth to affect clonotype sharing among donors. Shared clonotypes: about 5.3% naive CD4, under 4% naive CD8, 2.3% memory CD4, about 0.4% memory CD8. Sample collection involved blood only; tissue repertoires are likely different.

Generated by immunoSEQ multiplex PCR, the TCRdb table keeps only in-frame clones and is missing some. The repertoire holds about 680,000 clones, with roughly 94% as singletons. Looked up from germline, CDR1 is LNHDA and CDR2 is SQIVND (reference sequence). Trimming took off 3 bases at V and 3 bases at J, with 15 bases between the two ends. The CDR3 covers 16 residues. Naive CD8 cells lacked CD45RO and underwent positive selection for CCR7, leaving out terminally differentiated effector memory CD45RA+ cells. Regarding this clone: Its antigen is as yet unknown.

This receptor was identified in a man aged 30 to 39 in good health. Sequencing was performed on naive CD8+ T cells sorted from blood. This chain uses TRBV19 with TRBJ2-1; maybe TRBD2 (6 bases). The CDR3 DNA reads TGTGCCAGTAGTATTGGTAGCGGAATACGCTACAATGAGCAGTTCTTC. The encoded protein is CASSIGSGIRYNEQFF.